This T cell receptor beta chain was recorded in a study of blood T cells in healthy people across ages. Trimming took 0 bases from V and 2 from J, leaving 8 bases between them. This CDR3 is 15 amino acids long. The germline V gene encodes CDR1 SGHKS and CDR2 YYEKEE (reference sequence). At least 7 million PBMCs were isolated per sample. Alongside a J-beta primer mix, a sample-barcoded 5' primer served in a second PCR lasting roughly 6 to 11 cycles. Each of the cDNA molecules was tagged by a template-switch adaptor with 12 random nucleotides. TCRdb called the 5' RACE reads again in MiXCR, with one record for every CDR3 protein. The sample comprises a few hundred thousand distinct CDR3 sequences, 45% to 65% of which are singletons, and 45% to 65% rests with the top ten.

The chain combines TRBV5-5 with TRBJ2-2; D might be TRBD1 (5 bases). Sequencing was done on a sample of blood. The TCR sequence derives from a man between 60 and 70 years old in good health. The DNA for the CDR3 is TGTGCCAGCAGCTTGGCGACAGTCAACACCGGGGAGCTGTTTTTT. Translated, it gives CASSLATVNTGELFF.